This is a list of T cell receptor beta chains from one sample in a study of CD4 T cells in relation to SARS-CoV-2 and coronaviruses. These receptors lack a known antigen. The assay was immunoSEQ multiplex PCR, and TCRdb's table has in-frame clones only and misses some. The sample contains about 24,000 clones, around four fifths of which appear only once. The specimen was CD4+ T cells from PBMCs, cultured in vitro. The receptors here all came from a human donor in good health. CDR3s include the opening cysteine and the closing phenylalanine or tryptophan. Each record gives: V gene, D gene, J gene, clone size, CDR3 DNA, CDR3 protein. A D gene is named only where the DNA matches it firmly. Only part of the rows carry a size: once, few, many, or a class if the clone is expanded.

v_call: TRBV24-1; d_call: TRBD2; j_call: TRBJ2-2; clone_size: few; cdr3_nt: TGTGCCACCAGTTGGGGCGGGAGGGACCTCACCGGGGAGCTGTTTTTT; cdr3_aa: CATSWGGRDLTGELFF
v_call: TRBV14; d_call: .; j_call: TRBJ1-5; clone_size: few; cdr3_nt: TGTGCCAGCAGCCAAGAGGACGATAGCAATCAGCCCCAGCATTTT; cdr3_aa: CASSQEDDSNQPQHF
v_call: TRBV30; d_call: .; j_call: TRBJ1-1; clone_size: .; cdr3_nt: TGTGCCTGGGGGATGGGGCTGATGAACACTGAAGCTTTCTTT; cdr3_aa: CAWGMGLMNTEAFF
v_call: TRBV9; d_call: .; j_call: TRBJ2-2; clone_size: .; cdr3_nt: TGTGCCAGCAGCGTTGGGACGGGGATAGTTACCGGGGAGCTGTTTTTT; cdr3_aa: CASSVGTGIVTGELFF
v_call: TRBV4-2; d_call: .; j_call: TRBJ1-2; clone_size: .; cdr3_nt: TGTGCCAGCAGCCAAGATTTTTCGGCAGGGCTCGGCTACACCTTC; cdr3_aa: CASSQDFSAGLGYTF
v_call: TRBV9; d_call: TRBD1; j_call: TRBJ1-1; clone_size: .; cdr3_nt: TGTGCCAGCAGCGTAGGTCCAGGGGGAATGAACACTGAAGCTTTCTTT; cdr3_aa: CASSVGPGGMNTEAFF
v_call: TRBV5-6; d_call: .; j_call: TRBJ2-1; clone_size: .; cdr3_nt: TGTGCCAGCAGCTTGGCGACAGGTGTAACGTTCTTC; cdr3_aa: CASSLATGVTFF
v_call: TRBV2; d_call: .; j_call: TRBJ1-1; clone_size: .; cdr3_nt: TGTGCCAGCAGCGAAAGTGGGGGGAACACTGAAGCTTTCTTT; cdr3_aa: CASSESGGNTEAFF
v_call: TRBV6-5; d_call: .; j_call: TRBJ1-6; clone_size: .; cdr3_nt: TGTGCCAGCAGTTCGGGCCGCAAATGGGGGAATTCACCCCTCCACTTT; cdr3_aa: CASSSGRKWGNSPLHF
v_call: TRBV10-3; d_call: TRBD2; j_call: TRBJ2-1; clone_size: .; cdr3_nt: TGTGCCATCAGTGAGCTCCGGACTAGCGCGGTTGAGCAGTTCTTC; cdr3_aa: CAISELRTSAVEQFF
v_call: TRBV19; d_call: TRBD1; j_call: TRBJ2-3; clone_size: few; cdr3_nt: TGTGCCAGTAGTGCGACAGGGGGTGCCCTCGGAGATACGCAGTATTTT; cdr3_aa: CASSATGGALGDTQYF
v_call: TRBV27; d_call: .; j_call: TRBJ1-6; clone_size: .; cdr3_nt: TGTGCCAGCAGTTTACCAGAAAGCCTTTCACCCCTCCACTTT; cdr3_aa: CASSLPESLSPLHF
v_call: TRBV30; d_call: .; j_call: TRBJ1-2; clone_size: .; cdr3_nt: TGTGCCTGGAGTGCACAAACCCGAGCTAACTATGGCTACACCTTC; cdr3_aa: CAWSAQTRANYGYTF
v_call: TRBV19; d_call: TRBD1; j_call: TRBJ1-2; clone_size: few; cdr3_nt: TGTGCCAGTGGGCCGAGGAGACAGGGCGCTGGCTACACCTTC; cdr3_aa: CASGPRRQGAGYTF
v_call: TRBV5-1; d_call: .; j_call: TRBJ2-3; clone_size: .; cdr3_nt: TGCGCCAGCAGCTTGGGGGCCCAGGCGGGCCTCACAGATACGCAGTATTTT; cdr3_aa: CASSLGAQAGLTDTQYF
v_call: TRBV5-1; d_call: .; j_call: TRBJ1-1; clone_size: .; cdr3_nt: TGCGCCAGCAGCTTCTCGGGAATCCAGGAAACTTTCTTT; cdr3_aa: CASSFSGIQETFF
v_call: TRBV19; d_call: TRBD1; j_call: TRBJ1-1; clone_size: .; cdr3_nt: TGTGCCAGTAGCACTACAGGGGCGAACACTGAAGCTTTCTTT; cdr3_aa: CASSTTGANTEAFF
v_call: TRBV6-1; d_call: .; j_call: TRBJ1-1; clone_size: few; cdr3_nt: TGTGCCAGCAGTGATCAGGGAAAGGACACTGAAGCTTTCTTT; cdr3_aa: CASSDQGKDTEAFF
v_call: TRBV3-1/TRBV3-2; d_call: .; j_call: TRBJ1-1; clone_size: .; cdr3_nt: TGTGCCAGCAGCCAAGGTGCGAATTTGAACACTGAAGCTTTCTTT; cdr3_aa: CASSQGANLNTEAFF
v_call: TRBV5-5; d_call: .; j_call: TRBJ1-2; clone_size: .; cdr3_nt: TGTGCCAGCAGCCCCGACGTGAACTATGGCTACACCTTC; cdr3_aa: CASSPDVNYGYTF
v_call: TRBV30; d_call: TRBD1; j_call: TRBJ2-1; clone_size: .; cdr3_nt: TGTGCCTGGGGGGACAGGGTTTACAATGAGCAGTTCTTC; cdr3_aa: CAWGDRVYNEQFF
v_call: TRBV10-3; d_call: .; j_call: TRBJ1-2; clone_size: .; cdr3_nt: TGTGCCATCGGCGGGCAGGGGTCTAACTATGGCTACACCTTC; cdr3_aa: CAIGGQGSNYGYTF
v_call: TRBV11-2; d_call: .; j_call: TRBJ2-1; clone_size: .; cdr3_nt: TGTGCCAGCAGCTTACCAACGGGGCTAGCGCAAAGCTCCTACAATGAGCAGTTCTTC; cdr3_aa: CASSLPTGLAQSSYNEQFF
v_call: TRBV2; d_call: .; j_call: TRBJ1-3; clone_size: .; cdr3_nt: TGTGCCAGCATCGGACCGCCGAGCTCTGGAAACACCATATATTTT; cdr3_aa: CASIGPPSSGNTIYF
v_call: TRBV28; d_call: TRBD1; j_call: TRBJ2-2; clone_size: .; cdr3_nt: TGTGCCAGCAGTACCGGGACAGCCATTGCCGGGGAGCTGTTTTTT; cdr3_aa: CASSTGTAIAGELFF
v_call: TRBV12-3/TRBV12-4; d_call: .; j_call: TRBJ1-5; clone_size: .; cdr3_nt: TGTGCCAGCAGTTTTGAGAGCAATCAGCCCCAGCATTTT; cdr3_aa: CASSFESNQPQHF
v_call: TRBV10-3; d_call: .; j_call: TRBJ2-2; clone_size: .; cdr3_nt: TGTGCCATCAGTGTTTCGGGCTCCGGGACAACGAACACCGGGGAGCTGTTTTTT; cdr3_aa: CAISVSGSGTTNTGELFF
v_call: TRBV7-9; d_call: TRBD1; j_call: TRBJ2-7; clone_size: .; cdr3_nt: TGTGCCAGCAGCAATAGGGGACAGGGTGAATACGAGCAGTACTTC; cdr3_aa: CASSNRGQGEYEQYF
v_call: TRBV5-6; d_call: .; j_call: TRBJ1-3; clone_size: few; cdr3_nt: TGTGCCAGCACCGTGCCGGGACCGAGTTCTGGAAACACCATATATTTT; cdr3_aa: CASTVPGPSSGNTIYF
v_call: TRBV2; d_call: TRBD1; j_call: TRBJ2-2; clone_size: .; cdr3_nt: TGTGCCAGCAGCCCGGGACAGGGGAACACCGGGGAGCTGTTTTTT; cdr3_aa: CASSPGQGNTGELFF
v_call: TRBV6-5; d_call: .; j_call: TRBJ1-2; clone_size: .; cdr3_nt: TGTGCCAGCAGCCGATACGGCGGGGGTTATGGCTACACCTTC; cdr3_aa: CASSRYGGGYGYTF
v_call: TRBV13; d_call: .; j_call: TRBJ2-5; clone_size: .; cdr3_nt: TGTGCCAGCAGCCGAATCAGGGAGACCCAGTACTTC; cdr3_aa: CASSRIRETQYF
v_call: TRBV5-1; d_call: .; j_call: TRBJ2-1; clone_size: once; cdr3_nt: TGCGCCAGCAAGGAACGAGCGGCAGCCTCCTACAATGAGCAGTTCTTC; cdr3_aa: CASKERAAASYNEQFF
v_call: TRBV19; d_call: TRBD2; j_call: TRBJ2-1; clone_size: .; cdr3_nt: TGTGCCAGTAGTCTCCTGAATAGGCTAGCGGGAGGATACAATGAGCAGTTCTTC; cdr3_aa: CASSLLNRLAGGYNEQFF
v_call: TRBV3-1/TRBV3-2; d_call: TRBD2; j_call: TRBJ2-1; clone_size: .; cdr3_nt: TGTGCCAGCAGCCCTCGCCTAGCGGGTAGCAATGAGCAGTTCTTC; cdr3_aa: CASSPRLAGSNEQFF
v_call: TRBV11-3; d_call: .; j_call: TRBJ1-4; clone_size: .; cdr3_nt: TGTGCCAGCAGCTCGGGACCTAATGAAAAACTGTTTTTT; cdr3_aa: CASSSGPNEKLFF
v_call: TRBV6-5; d_call: .; j_call: TRBJ2-2; clone_size: .; cdr3_nt: TGTGCCAGCATGGGAGGATACACCGGGGAGCTGTTTTTT; cdr3_aa: CASMGGYTGELFF
v_call: TRBV5-1; d_call: .; j_call: TRBJ2-5; clone_size: .; cdr3_nt: TGCGCCAGCGGAGGAGAGACCCAGTACTTC; cdr3_aa: CASGGETQYF
v_call: TRBV5-6; d_call: .; j_call: TRBJ1-2; clone_size: .; cdr3_nt: TGTGCCAGCAGCTTGTCTGGGAGTAACTATGGCTACACCTTC; cdr3_aa: CASSLSGSNYGYTF
v_call: TRBV4-2; d_call: .; j_call: TRBJ2-5; clone_size: .; cdr3_nt: TGTGCCAGCAGCCAAGACTTTTCCGCGGGTTCGGAGACCCAGTACTTC; cdr3_aa: CASSQDFSAGSETQYF
v_call: TRBV4-1; d_call: .; j_call: TRBJ1-6; clone_size: .; cdr3_nt: TGCGCCAGCAGCCAGACCGGGACAAACGGTTCACCCCTCCACTTT; cdr3_aa: CASSQTGTNGSPLHF
v_call: TRBV5-1; d_call: TRBD2; j_call: TRBJ2-7; clone_size: once; cdr3_nt: TGCGCCAGCAGCTTGACTAGCGCCTACGAGCAGTACTTC; cdr3_aa: CASSLTSAYEQYF